The following is a T cell receptor (beta chain) sequence with its context. The target antigen is unknown. The data are from a study of graft-versus-host responses after intestinal transplantation. Study in general: Multivisceral, liver-intestinal, or isolated intestinal transplants were given to recipients. Anti-thymocyte globulin was used for induction in all recipients, who then took tacrolimus and steroids for roughly three years. Study-wide results and limits: GvH clones appeared in recipient marrow, some first in ileum or blood. Elevated graft-versus-host to host-versus-graft clonal ratios in allografts were recorded for patients with graft-donor T cell macrochimerism.

Profiling relied on immunoSEQ multiplex PCR, and the TCRdb table lists in-frame clones only, not all of them. The sample records roughly 100,000 clones, 80% to 95% being singletons. Germline loops: CDR1 MNHEY, CDR2 SMNVEV (reference sequence). The CDR3 covers 17 residues. Trimming cost V 6 bases and J 0 bases; bases outside gene matches: 7. The chain recombines TRBV27 with TRBJ1-4, with TRBD1 matching over 10 bases. This specimen was unstimulated CD8+ T cells sorted from spleen or lymph node cells, taken before intestinal transplant. This receptor was obtained from a human donor who received an intestinal transplant. The CDR3 nucleotides are TGTGCCAGCAGCTTCACCGGACAGGGGGCAACTAATGAAAAACTGTTTTTT. Protein: CASSFTGQGATNEKLFF.